This T cell receptor beta chain is from a study of CD8+ T cells in alopecia areata. Overall study context: Treatment comprised oral tofacitinib, 5 to 10 mg twice daily, in treated patients.

The study's findings and limits: Sequencing of scalp samples also includes resident alphabeta T cells from normal skin. Administration of tofacitinib significantly diminished scalp clonality and expanded CD8+ clones within the top 100.

This clone has only a few counts. Its antigen is not identified. The treatment here: oral pan-JAK inhibitor, 5-10 mg twice daily. It was from alopecia areata patients that lesional scalp punch biopsies and peripheral blood were collected. In germline, CDR1 is ENHRY, CDR2 SYGVKD. The CDR3 is 15 residues long. Trimming cost V 0 bases and J 4 bases, with 12 bases left between them. RNA extraction was followed by reverse transcription into cDNA, which acted as the sequencing template. Repertoires were generated with immunoSEQ multiplex PCR, while TCRdb's copy carries only in-frame clones and drops some. The table records about 180,000 clones, about 47% of them present only once.

This TCR was sampled from a human donor with alopecia areata. This sequence joins TRBV10-3 and TRBJ2-5, with a possible D match to TRBD1 (6 bases). Sequencing was performed on CD8+ T cells sorted from blood, taken between weeks 51 and 54, from a patient treated with tofacitinib. CDR3 bases: TGTGCCATCAGTGAGTCTCGCAGGGGTGGAGAGACCCAGTACTTC. This encodes CAISESRRGGETQYF.